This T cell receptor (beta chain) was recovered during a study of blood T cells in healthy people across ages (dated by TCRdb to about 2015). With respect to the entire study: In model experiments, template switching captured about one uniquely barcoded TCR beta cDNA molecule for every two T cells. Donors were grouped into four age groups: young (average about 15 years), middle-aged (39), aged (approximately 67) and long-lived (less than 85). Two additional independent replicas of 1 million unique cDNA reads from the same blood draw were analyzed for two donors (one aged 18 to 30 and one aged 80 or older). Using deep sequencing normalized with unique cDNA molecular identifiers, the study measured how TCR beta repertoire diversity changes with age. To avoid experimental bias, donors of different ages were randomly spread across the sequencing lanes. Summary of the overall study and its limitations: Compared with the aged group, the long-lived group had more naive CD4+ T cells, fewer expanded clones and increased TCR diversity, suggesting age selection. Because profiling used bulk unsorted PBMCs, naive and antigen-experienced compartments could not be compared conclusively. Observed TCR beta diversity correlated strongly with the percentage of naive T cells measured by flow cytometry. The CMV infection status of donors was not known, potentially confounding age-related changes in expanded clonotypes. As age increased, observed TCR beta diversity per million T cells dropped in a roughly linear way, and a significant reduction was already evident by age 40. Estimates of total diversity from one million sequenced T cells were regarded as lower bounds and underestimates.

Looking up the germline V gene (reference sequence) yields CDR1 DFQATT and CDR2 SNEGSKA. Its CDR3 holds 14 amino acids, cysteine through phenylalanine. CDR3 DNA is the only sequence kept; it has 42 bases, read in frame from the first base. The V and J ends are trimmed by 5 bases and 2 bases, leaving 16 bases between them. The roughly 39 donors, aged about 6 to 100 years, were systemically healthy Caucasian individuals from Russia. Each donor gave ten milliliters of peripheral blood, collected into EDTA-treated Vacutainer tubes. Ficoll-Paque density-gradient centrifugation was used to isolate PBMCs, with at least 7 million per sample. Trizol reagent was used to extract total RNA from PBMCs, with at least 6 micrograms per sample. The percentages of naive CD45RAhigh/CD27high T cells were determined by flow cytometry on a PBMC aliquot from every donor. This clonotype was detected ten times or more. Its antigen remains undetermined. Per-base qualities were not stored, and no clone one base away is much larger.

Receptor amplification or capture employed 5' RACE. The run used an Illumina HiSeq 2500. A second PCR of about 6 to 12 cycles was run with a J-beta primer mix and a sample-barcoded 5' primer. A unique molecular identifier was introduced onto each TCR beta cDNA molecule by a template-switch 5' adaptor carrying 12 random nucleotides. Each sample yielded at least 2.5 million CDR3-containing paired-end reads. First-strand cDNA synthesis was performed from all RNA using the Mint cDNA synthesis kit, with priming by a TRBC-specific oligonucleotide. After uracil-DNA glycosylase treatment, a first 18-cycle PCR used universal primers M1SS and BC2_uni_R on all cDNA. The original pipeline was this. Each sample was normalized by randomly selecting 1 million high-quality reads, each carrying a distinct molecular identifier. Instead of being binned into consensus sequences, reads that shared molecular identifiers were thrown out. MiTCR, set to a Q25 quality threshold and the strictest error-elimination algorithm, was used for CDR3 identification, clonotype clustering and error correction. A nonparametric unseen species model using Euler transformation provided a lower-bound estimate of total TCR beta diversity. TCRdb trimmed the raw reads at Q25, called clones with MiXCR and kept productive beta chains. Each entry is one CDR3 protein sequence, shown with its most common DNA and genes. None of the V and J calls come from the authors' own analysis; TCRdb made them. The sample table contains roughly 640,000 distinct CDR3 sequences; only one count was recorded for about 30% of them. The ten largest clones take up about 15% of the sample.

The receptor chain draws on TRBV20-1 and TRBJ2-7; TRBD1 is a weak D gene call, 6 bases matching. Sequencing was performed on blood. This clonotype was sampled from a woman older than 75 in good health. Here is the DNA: TGCAGTGCTTCGACCGGGACATTGCCCTACGAGCAGTACTTC. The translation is CSASTGTLPYEQYF.